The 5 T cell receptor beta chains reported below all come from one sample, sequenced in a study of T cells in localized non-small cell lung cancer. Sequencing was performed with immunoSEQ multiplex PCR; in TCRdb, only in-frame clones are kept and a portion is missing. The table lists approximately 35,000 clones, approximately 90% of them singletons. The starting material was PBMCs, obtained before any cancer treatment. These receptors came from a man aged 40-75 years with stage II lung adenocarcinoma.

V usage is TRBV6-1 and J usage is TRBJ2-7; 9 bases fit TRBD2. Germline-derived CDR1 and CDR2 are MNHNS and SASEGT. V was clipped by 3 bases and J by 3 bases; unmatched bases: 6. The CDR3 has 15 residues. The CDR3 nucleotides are TGTGCCAGCAGTGAGTTAGCGGGAGAGAACTACGAGCAGTACTTC. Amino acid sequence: CASSELAGENYEQYF.

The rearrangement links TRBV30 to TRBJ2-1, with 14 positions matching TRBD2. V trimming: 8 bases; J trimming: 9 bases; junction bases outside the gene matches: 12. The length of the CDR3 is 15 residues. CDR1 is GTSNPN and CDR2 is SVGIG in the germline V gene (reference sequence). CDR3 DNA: TGTGCCGCCGACGGGACTAGCGGGAGTACCGGTGAGCAGTTCTTC. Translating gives CAADGTSGSTGEQFF.

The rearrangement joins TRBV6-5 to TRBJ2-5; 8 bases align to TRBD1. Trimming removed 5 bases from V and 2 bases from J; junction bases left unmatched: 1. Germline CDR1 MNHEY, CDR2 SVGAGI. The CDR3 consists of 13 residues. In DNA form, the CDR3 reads TGTGCCAGCAGTGGACAGGGACAAGAGACCCAGTACTTC. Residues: CASSGQGQETQYF.

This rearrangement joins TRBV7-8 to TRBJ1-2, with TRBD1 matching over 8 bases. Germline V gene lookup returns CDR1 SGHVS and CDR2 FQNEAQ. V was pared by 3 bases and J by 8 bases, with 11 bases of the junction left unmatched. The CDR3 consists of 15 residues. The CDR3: CASSFAADRVGGYTF. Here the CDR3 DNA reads TGTGCCAGCAGCTTCGCCGCGGACAGGGTTGGAGGCTACACCTTC.

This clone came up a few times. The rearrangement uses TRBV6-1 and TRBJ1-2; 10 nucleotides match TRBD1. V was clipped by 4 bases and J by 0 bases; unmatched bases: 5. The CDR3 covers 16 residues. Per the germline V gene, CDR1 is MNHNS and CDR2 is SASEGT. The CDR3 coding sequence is TGTGCCAGCAGTGGATCTGGGACAGGGGCTAACTATGGCTACACCTTC. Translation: CASSGSGTGANYGYTF.